This TCR beta chain was recovered during a study of T cells in Graves' hyperthyroidism and ophthalmopathy. Across the whole study: It was at initial diagnosis, before any treatment, that peripheral blood was collected. Findings of the study overall: In blood, most of the thyroid clonotypes expanded above 0.001 were also present.

In germline, CDR1 is GTSNPN, CDR2 SVGIG (reference sequence). V was clipped by 2 bases and J by 4 bases, with 10 bases between them. The CDR3 loop spans 13 amino acids. Stable hyperthyroidism: no ophthalmopathy progression over 18 months of follow-up. Worth noting for this clonotype: Its antigen is still unknown.

RNA transcripts gave rise to amplified TCR beta CDR3 regions. TCR CDR3 underwent first-round RT-PCR with the HTBI primer set. MiXCR, applied by TCRdb to the multiplex PCR reads, yields one record per CDR3 protein. The sample includes approximately 400,000 distinct CDR3 sequences, around 13% of them seen just once. The chain joins TRBV30 to TRBJ2-3, with no clear D. Material for sequencing was blood. This clonotype was sampled from a woman aged 60-70 years with Graves' hyperthyroidism. The CDR3 loop is CAWSSGGADTQYF. CDR3 nucleotides: TGTGCCTGGAGTTCGGGCGGCGCAGATACGCAGTATTTT. The full variable domain, with the rest looked up from reference TRBV30 and TRBJ2-3, is SQTIHQWPATLVQPVGSPLSLECTVEGTSNPNLYWYRQAAGRGLQLLFYSVGIGQISSEVPQNLSASRPQDRQFILSSKKLLLSDSGFYLCAWSSGGADTQYFGPGTRLTVL.